Detailed here is one T cell receptor beta chain. The data were taken from a study of chemoradiotherapy in HPV16-positive cancers. TCRdb's copy holds only in-frame clones and misses some; the assay was immunoSEQ multiplex PCR. The sample carries about 24,000 clones, roughly 87% recorded once. Per the germline V gene, CDR1 is SGHDN and CDR2 is FVKESK. Trimming cost V 0 bases and J 4 bases, with 12 bases left between them. The CDR3 contains 15 residues. This chain joins TRBV14 and TRBJ1-2; TRBD1 might be the D (6 bases). The source was blood, collected from a patient who underwent chemoradiotherapy. This clonotype originated in a human donor with HPV-associated anogenital cancer. CDR3 in DNA: TGTGCCAGCAGCCAAGAAAGGGGGGCCGGCTATGGCTACACCTTC. Amino acids: CASSQERGAGYGYTF. Based on the CDR3 plus reference TRBV14 and TRBJ1-2, the full variable domain is EAGVTQFPSHSVIEKGQTVTLRCDPISGHDNLYWYRRVMGKEIKFLLHFVKESKQDESGMPNNRFLAERTGGTYSTLKVQPAELEDSGVYFCASSQERGAGYGYTFGSGTRLTVV.